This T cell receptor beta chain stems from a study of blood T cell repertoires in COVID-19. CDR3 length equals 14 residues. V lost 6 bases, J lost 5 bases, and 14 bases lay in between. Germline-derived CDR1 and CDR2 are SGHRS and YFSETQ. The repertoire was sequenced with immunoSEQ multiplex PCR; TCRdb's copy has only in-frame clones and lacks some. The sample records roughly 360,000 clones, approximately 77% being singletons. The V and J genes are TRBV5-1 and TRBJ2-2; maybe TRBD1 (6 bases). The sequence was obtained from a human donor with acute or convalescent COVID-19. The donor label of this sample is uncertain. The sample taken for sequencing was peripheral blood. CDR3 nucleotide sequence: TGCGCCAGCACCACTTCCAGGGGAACCGGGGAGCTGTTTTTT. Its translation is CASTTSRGTGELFF.